This TCR beta chain emerged from a study of PD-1 blockade in classical Hodgkin lymphoma. At the level of the study: Intravenous nivolumab at 3 mg/kg was given to patients every 2 weeks. Whole-study findings and limits: Newly diagnosed patients had baseline TCR diversity that was reportedly lower than that of healthy donors. The causes of the repertoire differences, possibly disease activity or prior therapy, remain undefined. By C4D1, diversity of CD4+ TCRs had risen significantly, whereas that of CD8+ TCRs had not.

This CDR3 region has 13 residues. V was shortened by 2 bases and J by 4 bases, with 5 bases between the two germline ends. Germline lookup yields CDR1 MDHEN and CDR2 SYDVKM. On this clone: Its antigen is currently unknown.

Sample time point: cycle 4 day 1 (C4D1), after 6 weeks of nivolumab. All patients experienced relapse after autologous stem cell transplantation, and brentuximab vedotin exposure was variable. TCRdb keeps only in-frame clones here, not all; method: immunoSEQ multiplex PCR. The data hold approximately 90,000 clones, with approximately 86% observed a single time. This chain joins TRBV28 and TRBJ2-2; TRBD2 is a possible D gene (5 bases). This receptor was obtained from a human donor with classical Hodgkin lymphoma. Source: peripheral blood mononuclear cells (PBMCs), taken before the fourth cycle of nivolumab. CDR3 sequence: CASSLGGTGELFF. Here the CDR3 DNA reads TGTGCCAGCAGTTTAGGAGGCACCGGGGAGCTGTTTTTT.